Sequencing of this T cell receptor beta chain was carried out in a study of neoadjuvant anti-PD-1 for oral cavity cancer. The time point here: after neoadjuvant nivolumab, at surgical resection. This CDR3 comprises 14 residues. Trimming cost V 6 bases and J 3 bases, with 11 bases left between them. Germline V gene sequence: CDR1 MNHNS, CDR2 SASEGT. This clone was detected only a few times. TCRdb keeps only in-frame clones here, not all; method: immunoSEQ multiplex PCR. This table holds roughly 15,000 clones, roughly 40% found once. This TCR came from a person aged 40 to 85 with oral cavity squamous cell carcinoma. This specimen was tumor tissue, taken after nivolumab (anti-PD-1) treatment. The chain uses TRBV6-1 and TRBJ2-2, with D unclear. CDR3 loop: CASRQLVHTGELFF. In DNA form, the CDR3 reads TGTGCCAGCAGACAGCTGGTGCACACCGGGGAGCTGTTTTTT.